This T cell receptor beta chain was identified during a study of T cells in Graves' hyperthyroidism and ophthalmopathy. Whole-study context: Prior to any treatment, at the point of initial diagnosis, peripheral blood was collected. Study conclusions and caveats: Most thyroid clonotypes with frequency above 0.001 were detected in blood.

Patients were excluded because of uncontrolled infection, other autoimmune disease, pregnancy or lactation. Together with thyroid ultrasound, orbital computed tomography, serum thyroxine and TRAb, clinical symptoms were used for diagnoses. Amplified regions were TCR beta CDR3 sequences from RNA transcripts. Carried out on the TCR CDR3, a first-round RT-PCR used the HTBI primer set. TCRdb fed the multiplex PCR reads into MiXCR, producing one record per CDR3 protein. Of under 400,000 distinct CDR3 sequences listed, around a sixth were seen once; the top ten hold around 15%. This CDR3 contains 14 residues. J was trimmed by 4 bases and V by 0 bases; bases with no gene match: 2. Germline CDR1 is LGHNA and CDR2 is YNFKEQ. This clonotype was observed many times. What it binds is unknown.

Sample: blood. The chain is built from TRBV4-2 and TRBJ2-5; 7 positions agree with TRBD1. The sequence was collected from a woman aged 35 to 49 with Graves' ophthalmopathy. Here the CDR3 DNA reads TGTGCCAGCAGCCAAGAATACAGGGGAGAGACCCAGTACTTC. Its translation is CASSQEYRGETQYF.